This TCR beta chain was recorded in a study of T-cell memory formation after mild COVID-19. Study details: Largely, the TCR clusters proved donor specific.

This clonotype showed up just a few times. Its matching antigen is unknown. General study findings and limits: Some responding clones appeared in pre-infection memory, suggesting cross-reactive memory joined. A balance of CD4 and CD8 characterized clones contracting day 15 to 85, whereas later expanders leaned CD4+.

Constant-segment primers served in 5'RACE that generated TCR alpha and TCR beta cDNA libraries bearing sample barcodes and UMIs. TCRdb recomputed calls from the 5' RACE reads with MiXCR, one row per CDR3 protein. The sample lists 85,000 to 120,000 distinct CDR3 sequences, around 12% occurring once. CDR3 length: 17 residues. Germline V lookup: CDR1 KGHDR, CDR2 SFDVKD. V shed 0 bases and J 3 bases; nucleotides not matched to a gene: 5. This TCR was sampled from an adult woman who had mild COVID-19 (a few samples of this study predate the infection). Cell type and time point are not known. The sequencing input was PBMCs or a T cell subset sorted from them (not recorded which). The V call is TRBV24-1, the J call TRBJ2-3, with 10 nucleotides matching TRBD2. Written as DNA, the CDR3 is TGTGCCACCAGTGATTTGCTCCCGGGACTAGCGACAGATACGCAGTATTTT. As protein: CATSDLLPGLATDTQYF.